Below, 21 T cell receptor beta chains from the same sample are listed, as sequenced in a study of shared clonotypes between healthy human individuals. Using immunoSEQ multiplex PCR, the repertoire was profiled, and TCRdb retains in-frame clones only, with some absent. Of about 1.5 million clones detected, roughly 96% appear once; the ten largest clones hold approximately 1.2%. The material sequenced was naive CD4+ T cells sorted from blood. As to subset: CD45RA+ positively selected. The source of these receptors is a man aged 25 to 40 in good health.

The chain joins TRBV27 to TRBJ2-7; 10 bases map to TRBD2. The germline CDR1 and CDR2 sequences are MNHEY and SMNVEV (reference sequence). With 8 bases clipped from V and 5 bases from J, the junction kept 12 bases outside the gene matches. This CDR3 region has 15 residues. CDR3 coding DNA: TGTGCCAGCCTCCTTCGGGGACTAGCGATCAACGAGCAGTACTTC. Encoded protein: CASLLRGLAINEQYF.

The rearrangement links TRBV18 to TRBJ2-1, with 8 positions matching TRBD1. CDR1 and CDR2 from the germline V gene are KGHSH and LQKENI. This CDR3 region has 17 residues. Trimming at V came to 0 bases and at J to 8 bases, leaving 12 bases not matched to a gene. In DNA, the CDR3 is TGTGCCAGCTCACCACCCCGACAGGGGTGGGGAATCGATGAGCAGTTCTTC. Protein product: CASSPPRQGWGIDEQFF. The full variable domain, completed using reference TRBV18 and TRBJ2-1, is NAGVMQNPRHLVRRRGQEARLRCSPMKGHSHVYWYRQLPEEGLKFMVYLQKENIIDESGMPKERFSAEFPKEGPSILRIQQVVRGDSAAYFCASSPPRQGWGIDEQFFGPGTRLTVL.

The chain employs TRBV28 and TRBJ1-5; D is possibly TRBD1 (6 bases). V shed 7 bases and J shed 3 bases, with 13 bases lying between them. Per germline, CDR1 MDHEN and CDR2 SYDVKM. The CDR3 length is 14 residues. This CDR3 reads CASTLQGINQPQHF. In DNA, the CDR3 is TGTGCCAGCACCCTCCAGGGGATCAATCAGCCCCAGCATTTT.

The gene calls are TRBV5-1 and TRBJ1-3, with D hard to call. Germline lookup yields CDR1 SGHRS and CDR2 YFSETQ. The ends were cut back, 7 bases at V and 2 bases at J, with 7 bases in the middle. CDR3 size: 12 residues. The CDR3 loop reads CASAEPGNTIYF. The DNA of the CDR3 is TGCGCCAGCGCGGAGCCTGGAAACACCATATATTTT.

J is TRBJ1-5 and V is TRBV15; D call uncertain. The CDR3 extends over 17 amino acids. Germline assignment: CDR1 LNHNV and CDR2 YYDKDF (reference sequence). V was shortened by 7 bases and J by 0 bases, with 19 bases between the two germline ends. CDR3 nucleotide sequence: TGTGCCACCAAACCCTGGGCCGGCGGTAGTAGCAATCAGCCCCAGCATTTT. This gives the protein CATKPWAGGSSNQPQHF.

V usage is TRBV10-1 and J usage is TRBJ2-5; 10 positions match TRBD2. The CDR3 runs 15 residues. After removal of 5 bases from V and 1 base from J, the junction contained 4 bases not matched to a gene. Germline V gene lookup returns CDR1 WNHNN and CDR2 SYGVQD (reference sequence). The CDR3 DNA reads TGCGCCAGCAGTATGACTAGCGGGCCCCAAGAGACCCAGTACTTC. The encoded protein is CASSMTSGPQETQYF.

The chain carries TRBV4-3 and TRBJ2-1, with 11 bases aligning to TRBD2. CDR3 length: 15 residues. Looked up from germline, CDR1 is LGHNA and CDR2 is YSLEER. Germline trimming cut 1 base from V and 9 bases from J; bases unmatched to any gene: 5. The CDR3, as DNA: TGCGCCAGCAGCCAAGTTAGCGGGAGGGCCATTGAGCAGTTCTTC. This encodes CASSQVSGRAIEQFF.

The chain employs TRBV2 and TRBJ2-3; D may be TRBD1 (6 bases). Between the trimmed V and J ends, which lost 4 bases and 0 bases, there was a span of 8 bases. CDR3 length equals 14 residues. Germline loops: CDR1 SNHLY, CDR2 FYNNEI. CDR3 sequence reads: CASSGTVSTDTQYF. The CDR3, as DNA: TGTGCCAGCAGTGGGACAGTTAGCACAGATACGCAGTATTTT.

This clone was detected once. The V and J genes are TRBV11-2 and TRBJ1-1; unclear D gene. Germline V gene lookup returns CDR1 SGHAT and CDR2 FQNNGV. This CDR3 comprises 13 residues. The V end lost 2 bases, the J end lost 1 base, and 5 bases lay between the germline ends. Here the CDR3 DNA reads TGTGCCAGCAGCTTATCAGCGAACACTGAAGCTTTCTTT. Translation gives CASSLSANTEAFF.

The V gene is TRBV9, the J gene TRBJ2-7; TRBD1 is a possible D gene (6 bases). This CDR3 comprises 16 residues. Germline CDR1 and CDR2: SGDLS and YYNGEE. Trimming removed 4 bases at V and 5 bases at J, with 22 bases between. The CDR3 spells CASSPTTQGIGNEQYF. The CDR3 bases are TGTGCCAGCAGCCCCACGACCCAGGGGATAGGGAACGAGCAGTACTTC.

J is TRBJ2-1 and V is TRBV27; 8 bases agree with TRBD1. CDR1 and CDR2 (germline): MNHEY, SMNVEV (reference sequence). The CDR3 runs 15 residues. Trimming took 2 bases from V and 8 from J; bases not matched to a gene: 8. The CDR3 DNA reads TGTGCCAGCAGTTTACCCGGACAGGGTAGTCATGAGCAGTTCTTC. Protein product: CASSLPGQGSHEQFF.

The chain uses TRBV2 and TRBJ2-7, with D unclear. The CDR3 loop spans 14 amino acids. Germline CDR1 and CDR2: SNHLY and FYNNEI. The V and J ends lost 4 bases and 4 bases respectively, with 14 bases between them. The CDR3 DNA follows: TGTGCCAGCAGTGCGGCAACGGGTGCGTACGAGCAGTACTTC. The encoded protein is CASSAATGAYEQYF.

This clone was observed once. The chain has TRBV10-3 and TRBJ2-1; the match to TRBD1 covers 8 bases. CDR1 ENHRY and CDR2 SYGVKD come from the germline V gene. V lost 3 bases and J lost 9; bases outside the gene matches: 7. This CDR3 comprises 14 residues. The DNA for the CDR3 is TGTGCCATCAGTGAAGCAGGGGGCCCGGGTGAGCAGTTCTTC. This codes for CAISEAGGPGEQFF.

CDR3 residues: CASSLSPAEKLFF. For the CDR3, the DNA is TGCGCCAGCAGCTTGAGTCCGGCTGAAAAACTGTTTTTT. V and J are TRBV5-1 and TRBJ1-4; D unclear. This CDR3 is 13 amino acids long. Germline V gene data show CDR1 as SGHRS and CDR2 as YFSETQ. Between the trimmed V and J ends, which lost 1 base and 7 bases, there was a span of 8 bases.

The genes are TRBV28 and TRBJ1-2, with D maybe TRBD1 (6 bases). The V gene's germline CDR1 is MDHEN and CDR2 SYDVKM. Trimming removed 8 bases at V and 2 bases at J, with 18 bases between. This CDR3 is built from 15 residues. CDR3 DNA sequence: TGTGCCAGCCTATTGACAGGAATGTTAAACTATGGCTACACCTTC. It encodes CASLLTGMLNYGYTF.

The chain couples TRBV9 to TRBJ1-1, with TRBD1 matching over 10 bases. The CDR3 spans 15 residues. V dropped 3 bases and J dropped 4; count of bases not matched to a gene: 6. Germline loops: CDR1 SGDLS, CDR2 YYNGEE. CDR3 loop: CASSGQGARGTEAFF. CDR3 nucleotide sequence: TGTGCCAGCAGCGGACAGGGGGCGCGGGGCACTGAAGCTTTCTTT.

This chain joins TRBV5-4 and TRBJ1-2; D perhaps matches TRBD1 (5 bases). V was shortened by 4 bases and J by 12 bases, with 13 bases between the two germline ends. The CDR3 totals 11 residues. CDR1 SGHNT and CDR2 YYREEE come from the germline V gene (reference sequence). CDR3 nucleotides: TGTGCCAGCAGCACGGGGCAGGATCACACCTTC. Translated, it gives CASSTGQDHTF.

This clone was observed once. CDR3 sequence (DNA): TGTGCCAGCAGTGAGACAGGGTCTGCTAATGAAAAACTGTTTTTT. Protein sequence: CASSETGSANEKLFF. This sequence joins TRBV6-1 and TRBJ1-4; 7 positions agree with TRBD1. Germline V gene sequence: CDR1 MNHNS, CDR2 SASEGT. The CDR3 runs to 15 residues. Trimming at V came to 3 bases and at J to 3 bases, leaving 4 bases not matched to a gene.

This chain links TRBV5-4 with TRBJ2-1; TRBD2 matches at 7 bases. The CDR3 runs to 17 residues. Germline lookup yields CDR1 SGHNT and CDR2 YYREEE (reference sequence). The V and J ends lost 1 base and 0 bases, in that order; junction bases with no gene match: 7. The CDR3 coding sequence is TGTGCCAGCAGCTTGCCGGGCGGGAGTGGCTCCTACAATGAGCAGTTCTTC. It encodes CASSLPGGSGSYNEQFF.

This chain joins TRBV10-1 and TRBJ2-7; 10 bases line up with TRBD2. The V gene's germline CDR1 is WNHNN and CDR2 SYGVQD (reference sequence). The CDR3 contains 15 residues. V gave up 2 bases and J gave up 7 bases; unmatched junction bases: 8. CDR3 in amino acids: CASSEASGSQREQYF. CDR3 nucleotides: TGCGCCAGCAGTGAGGCTAGCGGGAGTCAGCGGGAGCAGTACTTC.

Concerning this clone: This same CDR3 is encoded by further DNA sequences in the sample. The chain uses TRBV5-4 and TRBJ1-1; D is uncertain. CDR1 is SGHNT, CDR2 YYREEE, per germline (reference sequence). The CDR3 extends over 13 amino acids. Trimming left V 0 bases short and J 1 base short, with 4 bases between. CDR3 bases: TGTGCCAGCAGCTTGGCAGGGAACACTGAAGCTTTCTTT. It specifies CASSLAGNTEAFF.